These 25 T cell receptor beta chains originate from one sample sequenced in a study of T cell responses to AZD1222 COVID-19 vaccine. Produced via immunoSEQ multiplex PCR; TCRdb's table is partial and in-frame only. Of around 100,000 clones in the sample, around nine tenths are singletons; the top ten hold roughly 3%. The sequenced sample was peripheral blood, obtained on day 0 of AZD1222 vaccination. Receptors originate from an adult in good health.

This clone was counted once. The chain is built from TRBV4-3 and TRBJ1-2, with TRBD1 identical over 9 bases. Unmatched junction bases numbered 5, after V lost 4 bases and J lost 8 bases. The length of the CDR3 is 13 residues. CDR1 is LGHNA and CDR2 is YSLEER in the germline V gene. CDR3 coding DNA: TGCGCCAGCAGCCGGGGACAGGGAAGAGGCTACACCTTC. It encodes CASSRGQGRGYTF.

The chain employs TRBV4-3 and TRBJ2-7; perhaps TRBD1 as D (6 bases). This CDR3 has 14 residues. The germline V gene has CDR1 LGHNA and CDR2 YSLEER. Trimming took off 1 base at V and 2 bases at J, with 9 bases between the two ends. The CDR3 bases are TGCGCCAGCAGCCAAGGGACAGTAGCCTACGAGCAGTACTTC. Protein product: CASSQGTVAYEQYF.

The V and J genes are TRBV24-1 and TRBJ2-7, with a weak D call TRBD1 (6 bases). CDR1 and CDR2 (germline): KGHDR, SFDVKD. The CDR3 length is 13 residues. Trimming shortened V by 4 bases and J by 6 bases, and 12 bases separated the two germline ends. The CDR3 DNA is TGTGCCACCAGTGACCAATACAGGGTCGAGCAGTACTTC. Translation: CATSDQYRVEQYF.

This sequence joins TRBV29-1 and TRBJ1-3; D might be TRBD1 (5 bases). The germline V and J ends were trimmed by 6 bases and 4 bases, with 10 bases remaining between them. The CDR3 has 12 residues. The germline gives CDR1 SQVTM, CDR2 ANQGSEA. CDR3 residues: CSVQGSGNTIYF. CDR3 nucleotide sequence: TGCAGCGTCCAGGGATCCGGAAACACCATATATTTT. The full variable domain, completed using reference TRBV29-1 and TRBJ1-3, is SAVISQKPSRDICQRGTSLTIQCQVDSQVTMMFWYRQQPGQSLTLIATANQGSEATYESGFVIDKFPISRPNLTFSTLTVSNMSPEDSSIYLCSVQGSGNTIYFGEGSWLTVV.

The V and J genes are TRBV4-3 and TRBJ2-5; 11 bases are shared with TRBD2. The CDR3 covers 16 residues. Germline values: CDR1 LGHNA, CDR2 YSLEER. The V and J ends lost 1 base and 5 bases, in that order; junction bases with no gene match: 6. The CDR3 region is CASSQGLAGGLETQYF. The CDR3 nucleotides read TGCGCCAGCAGCCAAGGGCTAGCGGGGGGCCTGGAGACCCAGTACTTC.

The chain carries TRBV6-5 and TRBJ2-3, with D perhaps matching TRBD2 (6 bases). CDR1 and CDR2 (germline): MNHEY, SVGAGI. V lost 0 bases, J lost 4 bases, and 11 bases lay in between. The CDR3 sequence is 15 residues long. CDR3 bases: TGTGCCAGCAGTTACTCTGGCGGGGCGGCAGATACGCAGTATTTT. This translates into CASSYSGGAADTQYF.

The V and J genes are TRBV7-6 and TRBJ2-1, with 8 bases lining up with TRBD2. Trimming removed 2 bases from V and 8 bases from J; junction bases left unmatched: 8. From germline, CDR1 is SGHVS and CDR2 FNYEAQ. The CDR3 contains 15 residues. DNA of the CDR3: TGTGCCAGCAGCTTACACGGGGGGGCCAGGTATGAGCAGTTCTTC. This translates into CASSLHGGARYEQFF.

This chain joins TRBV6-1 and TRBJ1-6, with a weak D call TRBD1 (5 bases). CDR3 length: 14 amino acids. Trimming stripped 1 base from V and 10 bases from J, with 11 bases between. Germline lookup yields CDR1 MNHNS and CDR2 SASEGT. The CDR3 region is CASSEVRAESPLHF. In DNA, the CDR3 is TGTGCCAGCAGTGAAGTCAGGGCAGAATCACCCCTCCACTTT.

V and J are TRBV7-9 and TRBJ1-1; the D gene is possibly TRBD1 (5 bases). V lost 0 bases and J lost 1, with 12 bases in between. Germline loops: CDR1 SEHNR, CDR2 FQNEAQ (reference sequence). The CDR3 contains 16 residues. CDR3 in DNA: TGTGCCAGCAGCTTAGCGGGACGGGGGACGAACACTGAAGCTTTCTTT. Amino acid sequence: CASSLAGRGTNTEAFF.

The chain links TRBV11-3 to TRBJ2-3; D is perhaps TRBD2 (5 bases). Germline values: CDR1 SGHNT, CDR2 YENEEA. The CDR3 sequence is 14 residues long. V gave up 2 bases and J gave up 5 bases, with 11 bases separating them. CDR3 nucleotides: TGTGCCAGCAGCTTAAGCGCGGGTGTAGATACGCAGTATTTT. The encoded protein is CASSLSAGVDTQYF.

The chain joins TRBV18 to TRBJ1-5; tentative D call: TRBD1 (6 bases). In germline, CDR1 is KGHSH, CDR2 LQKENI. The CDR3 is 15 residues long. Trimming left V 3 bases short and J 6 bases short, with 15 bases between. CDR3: CASSPTGGAGQPQHF. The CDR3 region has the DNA TGTGCCAGCTCACCGACCGGGGGGGCGGGTCAGCCCCAGCATTTT.

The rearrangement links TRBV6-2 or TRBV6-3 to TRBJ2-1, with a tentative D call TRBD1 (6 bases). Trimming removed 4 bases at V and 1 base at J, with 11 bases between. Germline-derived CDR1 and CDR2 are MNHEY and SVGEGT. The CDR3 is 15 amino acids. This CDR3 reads CASSSTGNSYNEQFF. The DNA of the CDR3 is TGTGCCAGCAGTTCGACAGGTAATTCCTACAATGAGCAGTTCTTC.

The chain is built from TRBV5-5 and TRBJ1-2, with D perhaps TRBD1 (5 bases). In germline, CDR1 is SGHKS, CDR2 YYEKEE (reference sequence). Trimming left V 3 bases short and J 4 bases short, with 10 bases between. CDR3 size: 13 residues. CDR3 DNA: TGTGCCAGCAGCTCCCGGGGCTCCTATGGCTACACCTTC. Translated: CASSSRGSYGYTF.

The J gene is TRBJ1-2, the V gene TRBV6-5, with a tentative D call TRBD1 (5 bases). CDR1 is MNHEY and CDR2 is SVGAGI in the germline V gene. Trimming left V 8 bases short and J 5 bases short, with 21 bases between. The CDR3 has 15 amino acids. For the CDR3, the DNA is TGTGCCAGCGGGAGGGTGGGGGATGGGACTTATGGCTACACCTTC. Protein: CASGRVGDGTYGYTF.

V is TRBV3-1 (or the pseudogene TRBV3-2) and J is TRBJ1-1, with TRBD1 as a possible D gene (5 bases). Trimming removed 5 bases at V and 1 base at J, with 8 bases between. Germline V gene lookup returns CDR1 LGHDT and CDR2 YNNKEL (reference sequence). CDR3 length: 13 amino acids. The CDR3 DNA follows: TGTGCCAGCAGCTTCGGGGGGAACACTGAAGCTTTCTTT. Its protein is CASSFGGNTEAFF.

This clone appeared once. In DNA form, the CDR3 reads TGCGCCAGCAGCCAAGAACTCCTAAGCCAGGGGAGGGTTGTGAATGAAAAACTGTTTTTT. It yields the protein CASSQELLSQGRVVNEKLFF. V gene TRBV4-3 combines with J gene TRBJ1-4, with D maybe TRBD1 (6 bases). Per the germline V gene, CDR1 is LGHNA and CDR2 is YSLEER. V was trimmed by 0 bases and J by 5 bases, leaving 25 bases between them. The CDR3 loop spans 20 amino acids.

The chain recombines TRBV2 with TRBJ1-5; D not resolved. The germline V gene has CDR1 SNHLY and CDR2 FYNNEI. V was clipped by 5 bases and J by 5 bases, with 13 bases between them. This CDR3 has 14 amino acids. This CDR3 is CASSTTGNDQPQHF. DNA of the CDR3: TGTGCCAGCAGTACTACCGGGAACGATCAGCCCCAGCATTTT.

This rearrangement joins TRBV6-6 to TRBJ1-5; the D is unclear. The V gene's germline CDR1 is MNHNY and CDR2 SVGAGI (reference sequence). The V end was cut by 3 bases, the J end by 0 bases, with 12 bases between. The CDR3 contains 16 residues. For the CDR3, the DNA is TGTGCCAGCAGTTATGCCGGCAGCTATAGCAATCAGCCCCAGCATTTT. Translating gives CASSYAGSYSNQPQHF.

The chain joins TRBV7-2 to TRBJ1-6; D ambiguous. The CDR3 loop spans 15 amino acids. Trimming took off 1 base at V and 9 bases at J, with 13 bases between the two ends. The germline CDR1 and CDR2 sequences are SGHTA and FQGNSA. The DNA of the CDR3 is TGTGCCAGCAGCTTAGTAGTGGAGGGTTCTTCACCCCTCCACTTT. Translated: CASSLVVEGSSPLHF.

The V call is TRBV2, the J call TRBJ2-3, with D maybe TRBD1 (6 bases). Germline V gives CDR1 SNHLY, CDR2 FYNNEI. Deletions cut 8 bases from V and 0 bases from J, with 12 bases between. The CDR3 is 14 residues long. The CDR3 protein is CASLQGLSTDTQYF. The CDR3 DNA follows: TGTGCCAGCTTACAGGGCCTAAGCACAGATACGCAGTATTTT.

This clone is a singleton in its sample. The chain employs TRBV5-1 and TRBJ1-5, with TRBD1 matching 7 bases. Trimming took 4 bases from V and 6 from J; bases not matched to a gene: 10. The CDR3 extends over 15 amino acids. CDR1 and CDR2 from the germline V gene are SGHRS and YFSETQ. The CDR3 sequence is CASSQDTGAGQPQHF. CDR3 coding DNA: TGCGCCAGCAGCCAGGATACAGGGGCGGGTCAGCCCCAGCATTTT. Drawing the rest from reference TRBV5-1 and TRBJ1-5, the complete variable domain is KAGVTQTPRYLIKTRGQQVTLSCSPISGHRSVSWYQQTPGQGLQFLFEYFSETQRNKGNFPGRFSGRQFSNSRSEMNVSTLELGDSALYLCASSQDTGAGQPQHFGDGTRLSIL.

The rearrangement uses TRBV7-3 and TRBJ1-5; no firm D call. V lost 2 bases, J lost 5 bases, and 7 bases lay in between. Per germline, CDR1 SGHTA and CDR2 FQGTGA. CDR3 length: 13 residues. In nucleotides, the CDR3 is TGTGCCAGCAGCTTAGGTGCGGATCAGCCCCAGCATTTT. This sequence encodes CASSLGADQPQHF. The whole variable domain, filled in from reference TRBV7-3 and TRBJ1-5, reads GAGVSQTPSNKVTEKGKYVELRCDPISGHTALYWYRQSLGQGPEFLIYFQGTGAADDSGLPNDRFFAVRPEGSVSTLKIQRTERGDSAVYLCASSLGADQPQHFGDGTRLSIL.

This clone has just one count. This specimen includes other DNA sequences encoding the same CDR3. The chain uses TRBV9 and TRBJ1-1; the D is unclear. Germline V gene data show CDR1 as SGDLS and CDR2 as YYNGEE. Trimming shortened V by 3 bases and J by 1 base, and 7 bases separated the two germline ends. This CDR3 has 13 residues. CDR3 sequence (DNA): TGTGCCAGCAGCGGACGGGAGAACACTGAAGCTTTCTTT. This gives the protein CASSGRENTEAFF.

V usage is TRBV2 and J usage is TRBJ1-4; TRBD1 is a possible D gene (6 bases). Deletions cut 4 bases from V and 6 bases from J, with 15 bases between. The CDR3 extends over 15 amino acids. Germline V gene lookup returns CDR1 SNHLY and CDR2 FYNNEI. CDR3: CASSVGPGVHEKLFF. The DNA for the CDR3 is TGTGCCAGCAGTGTCGGGCCAGGGGTACATGAAAAACTGTTTTTT.

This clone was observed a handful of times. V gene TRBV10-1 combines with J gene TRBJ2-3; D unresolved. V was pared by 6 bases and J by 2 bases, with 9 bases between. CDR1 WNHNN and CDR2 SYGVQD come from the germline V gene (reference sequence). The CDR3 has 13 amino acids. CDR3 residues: CASRWIVTDTQYF. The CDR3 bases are TGCGCCAGCAGATGGATAGTCACAGATACGCAGTATTTT.